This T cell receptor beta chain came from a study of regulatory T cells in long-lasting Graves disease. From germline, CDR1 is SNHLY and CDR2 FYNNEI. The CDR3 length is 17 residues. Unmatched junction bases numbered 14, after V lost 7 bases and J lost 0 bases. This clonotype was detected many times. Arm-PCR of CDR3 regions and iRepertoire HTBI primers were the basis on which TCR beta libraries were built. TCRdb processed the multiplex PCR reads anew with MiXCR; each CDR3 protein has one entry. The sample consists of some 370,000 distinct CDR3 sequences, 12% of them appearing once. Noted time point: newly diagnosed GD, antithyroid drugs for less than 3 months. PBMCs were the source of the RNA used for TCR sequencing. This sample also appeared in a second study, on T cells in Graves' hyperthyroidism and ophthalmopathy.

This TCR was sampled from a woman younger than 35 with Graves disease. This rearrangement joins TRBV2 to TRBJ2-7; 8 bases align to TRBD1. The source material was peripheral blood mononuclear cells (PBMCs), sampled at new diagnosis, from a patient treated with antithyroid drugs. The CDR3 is CASTQFGQGANSYEQYF. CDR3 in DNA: TGTGCCAGCACTCAATTCGGGCAGGGGGCCAACTCCTACGAGCAGTACTTC.